This passage covers 9 T cell receptor beta chains from one sample sequenced in a study of glioma-infiltrating T cells. Amplification of TCR alpha and beta CDR3 regions from RNA used iRepertoire nested multiplex PCR. MiXCR, applied by TCRdb to the multiplex PCR reads, yields one record per CDR3 protein. This sample has roughly 800 distinct CDR3 sequences, with about a sixth found just once. The sample consisted of glioma tissue, nonneoplastic brain tissue, or PBMCs (not recorded which). The receptors were gathered from a human donor with low-grade glioma or glioblastoma, undergoing nonglioma brain surgery, or in good health (not recorded which).

In its sample, this clonotype is medium-sized (0.01 to 0.1%). The chain employs TRBV2 and TRBJ2-7; 8 bases match TRBD1. Germline values: CDR1 SNHLY, CDR2 FYNNEI. This CDR3 contains 15 residues. The V segment lost 5 bases and the J segment 1 base; nucleotides outside the gene matches: 7. The CDR3, as DNA: TGTGCCAGCAGTACTGACAGGGGTCGGTCCTACGAGCAGTACTTC. Amino acid sequence: CASSTDRGRSYEQYF.

In its sample, this clonotype was seen a few times. In this CDR3 the conserved last residue, phenylalanine or tryptophan, is missing, so a read error is likely. The chain combines TRBV6-5 with TRBJ2-5; 7 bases match TRBD1. The germline V gene encodes CDR1 MNHEY and CDR2 SVGAGI. The CDR3 sequence is 14 residues long. Here the CDR3 DNA reads TGTGCCAACAGTCCGGGACAGCGCCAAGAGGCCCAGTACCTC. Translation: CANSPGQRQEAQYL.

By sample fraction, this clonotype is hyperexpanded. The chain is built from TRBV7-2 and TRBJ2-1, with 9 bases that match TRBD2. CDR1 is SGHTA, CDR2 FQGNSA, per germline. The CDR3 sequence is 14 residues long. J lost 7 bases, V lost 5 bases, and 6 bases had no gene match. This chain's CDR3 is CASSRLAEVNEQFF. DNA of the CDR3: TGTGCCAGCAGCCGACTAGCGGAAGTGAATGAGCAGTTCTTC.

This clonotype is large. The V call is TRBV4-1, the J call TRBJ1-5, with TRBD1 matching over 8 bases. The V gene's germline CDR1 is MGHRA and CDR2 YSYEKL. This CDR3 region has 15 residues. V dropped 1 base and J dropped 4; count of bases not matched to a gene: 3. The CDR3 is CASSQVQGANQPQHF. CDR3 DNA sequence: TGCGCCAGCAGCCAAGTGCAGGGGGCGAATCAGCCCCAGCATTTT.

This clonotype has at least ten counts. CDR3: CASSILGGTEQFF. CDR3 coding DNA: TGTGCCAGTAGTATTCTTGGAGGAACGGAGCAGTTCTTC. The chain combines TRBV19 with TRBJ2-1; D might be TRBD2 (5 bases). The germline CDR1 and CDR2 sequences are LNHDA and SQIVND (reference sequence). The V gene lost 3 bases and the J gene lost 10 bases, with 13 bases spanning the gap. The CDR3 consists of 13 residues.

This clonotype is large (0.1 to 1%). V gene TRBV28 combines with J gene TRBJ2-7; TRBD2 might be the D (6 bases). The V gene lost 2 bases and the J gene lost 5 bases, with 13 bases spanning the gap. CDR1 MDHEN and CDR2 SYDVKM come from the germline V gene. This CDR3 is 14 amino acids long. CDR3 in amino acids: CASSLAREYHEQYF. As DNA, the CDR3 is TGTGCCAGCAGTTTAGCTCGGGAGTACCACGAGCAGTACTTC.

There are many counts of this clonotype. The J gene is TRBJ1-1, the V gene TRBV30; 9 positions agree with TRBD1. Germline CDR1 reads GTSNPN; CDR2 reads SVGIG (reference sequence). This CDR3 region has 14 residues. The V gene end was trimmed by 2 bases and the J gene end by 3 bases; junction bases not matched to a gene: 4. The CDR3, as DNA: TGTGCCTGGAGTCACGGACAGGGGTACACTGAAGCTTTCTTT. Its protein is CAWSHGQGYTEAFF.

By share, this clonotype ranks as medium-sized. The J gene is TRBJ2-1, the V gene TRBV4-3; possibly TRBD2 for D (6 bases). V was clipped by 4 bases and J by 5 bases, with 15 bases between them. The CDR3 sequence is 15 residues long. The V gene's germline CDR1 is LGHNA and CDR2 YSLEER. The chain's CDR3 is CASSLDRDWDNEQFF. As DNA, the CDR3 is TGCGCCAGCAGCCTAGACCGGGACTGGGACAATGAGCAGTTCTTC.

This clonotype was counted a single time. This chain links TRBV19 with TRBJ2-5; the D is unclear. The CDR3 consists of 14 residues. With 11 bases removed from V and 5 bases from J, the gap between germline ends came to 21 bases. Germline V gene data show CDR1 as LNHDA and CDR2 as SQIVND (reference sequence). The CDR3 loop reads CAGTTNLGVETQYF. Here the CDR3 DNA reads TGTGCCGGTACCACCAACCTGGGCGTGGAGACCCAGTACTTC.